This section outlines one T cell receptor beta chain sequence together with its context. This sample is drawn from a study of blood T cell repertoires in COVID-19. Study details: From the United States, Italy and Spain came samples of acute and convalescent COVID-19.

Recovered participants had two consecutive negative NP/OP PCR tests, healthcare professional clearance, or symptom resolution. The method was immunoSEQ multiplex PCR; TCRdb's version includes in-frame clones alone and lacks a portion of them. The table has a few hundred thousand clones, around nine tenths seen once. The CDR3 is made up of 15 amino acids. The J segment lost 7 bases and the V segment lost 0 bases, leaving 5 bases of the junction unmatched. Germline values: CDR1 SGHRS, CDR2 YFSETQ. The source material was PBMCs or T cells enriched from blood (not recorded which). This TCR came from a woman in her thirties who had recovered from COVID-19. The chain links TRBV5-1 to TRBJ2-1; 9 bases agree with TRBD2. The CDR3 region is CASSLVAGGQNEQFF. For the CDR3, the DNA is TGCGCCAGCAGCTTGGTCGCGGGGGGGCAGAATGAGCAGTTCTTC.